The clone carrying this T cell receptor beta chain turned up a few times. Per the original data handling: Across clinicopathological groups, CDR3 differences served as the basis for building a distant-metastasis classifier for papillary thyroid cancer. TCRdb re-called the PCR reads through MiXCR. TCRdb, rather than the study authors, made the V and J calls. This table has some 84,000 clones, around 7.8% appearing once. The ends lost 6 bases at V and 6 bases at J; junction bases unmatched: 5. Germline CDR1 DFQATT, CDR2 SNEGSKA (reference sequence). The length of the CDR3 is 12 residues. The entire patient cohort was treatment-naive prior to thyroid surgery. This record belongs to a study of metastatic and nonmetastatic thyroid tumors.

The chain joins TRBV20-1 to TRBJ2-5; TRBD1 matches at 9 bases. Specimen: blood. This TCR was sampled from a female donor with papillary thyroid cancer or a benign thyroid nodule (not recorded which). Some clones in this sample may be carry-over from other donors' samples. CDR3 DNA sequence: TGCAGTGCGGAACAGGGGGCGAAGACCCAGTACTTC. The encoded protein is CSAEQGAKTQYF.